Below, 19 T cell receptor beta chains from the same sample are listed, as sequenced in a study of blood T cell repertoires in COVID-19. The table came from immunoSEQ multiplex PCR; TCRdb's copy has only in-frame clones and leaves some out. In the table there are roughly 7,000 clones, 88% of which are singletons. Sequenced input: peripheral blood. The receptors stem from a human donor in a cohort sampled during active COVID-19.

This clone was seen a single time. The rearrangement joins TRBV19 to TRBJ2-7; tentative D call: TRBD1 (6 bases). Looked up from germline, CDR1 is LNHDA and CDR2 is SQIVND (reference sequence). V lost 4 bases and J 3 bases, leaving 19 bases between the germline ends. The CDR3 spans 16 residues. The CDR3 loop reads CASSNWATGHYYEQYF. CDR3 in DNA: TGTGCCAGTAGTAATTGGGCAACGGGACACTACTACGAGCAGTACTTC.

CDR3: CASSIGQDRAGQYF. The CDR3 bases are TGCGCCAGCAGCATCGGACAGGATCGGGCTGGGCAGTACTTC. The genes are TRBV5-1 and TRBJ2-7; TRBD1 agrees at 7 bases. Germline V gene sequence: CDR1 SGHRS, CDR2 YFSETQ. CDR3 length: 14 residues. V dropped 4 bases and J dropped 9; count of bases not matched to a gene: 13. Supplemented by reference TRBV5-1 and TRBJ2-7, the full variable domain reads KAGVTQTPRYLIKTRGQQVTLSCSPISGHRSVSWYQQTPGQGLQFLFEYFSETQRNKGNFPGRFSGRQFSNSRSEMNVSTLELGDSALYLCASSIGQDRAGQYFGPGTRLTVT.

As to this clone: Germline is not matched at one junction end, which may reflect a read error. The chain has TRBV29-1 and TRBJ2-2, with 8 bases aligning to TRBD2. The CDR3 extends over 14 amino acids. Germline values: CDR1 SQVTM, CDR2 ANQGSEA. The CDR3 DNA follows: TGCAGCGTCGAAGCGGGAGTGGACACCGGGGAGCTGTTTTTT. Its translation: CSVEAGVDTGELFF.

This clone was counted once. This chain joins TRBV18 and TRBJ2-5, with D perhaps matching TRBD1 (6 bases). CDR3 length equals 14 residues. Trimming pared 3 bases from V and 4 bases from J, leaving 12 bases between. In germline, CDR1 is KGHSH, CDR2 LQKENI. The CDR3 DNA reads TGTGCCAGCTCACCGATAACAGGGTTAGAGACCCAGTACTTC. Protein product: CASSPITGLETQYF.

This chain joins TRBV11-2 and TRBJ1-4; 10 bases are shared with TRBD1. The junction had 9 bases not matched to a gene; V was cut back by 4 bases and J by 10 bases. In germline, CDR1 is SGHAT, CDR2 FQNNGV. The length of the CDR3 is 15 residues. As DNA, the CDR3 is TGTGCCAGCAGCTCACCGGGACAGGGGTTCAGAAAACTGTTTTTT. Its translation: CASSSPGQGFRKLFF.

This chain's CDR3 is CASSQNPGGYGYTF. In DNA, the CDR3 is TGTGCCAGCAGCCAAAATCCGGGAGGCTATGGCTACACCTTC. This chain uses TRBV3-1 (or the pseudogene TRBV3-2) with TRBJ1-2, with no clear D. The V end lost 2 bases, the J end lost 4 bases, and 11 bases lay between the germline ends. The germline CDR1 and CDR2 sequences are LGHDT and YNNKEL (reference sequence). The CDR3 consists of 14 residues.

The CDR3 nucleotides are TGTGCCACCAGTTCTCGCAATGAGCAGTTCTTC. The encoded protein is CATSSRNEQFF. The chain links TRBV24-1 to TRBJ2-1; D gene uncertain. The CDR3 loop spans 11 amino acids. The V gene's germline CDR1 is KGHDR and CDR2 SFDVKD. V lost 6 bases to trimming and J lost 6 bases, with 5 bases between them.

The chain has TRBV5-1 and TRBJ1-1; TRBD1 is a possible D gene (5 bases). CDR1 and CDR2 (germline): SGHRS, YFSETQ. V was shortened by 0 bases and J by 0 bases, with 6 bases between the two germline ends. There are 14 residues in the CDR3. This CDR3 is CASSLEQVNTEAFF. CDR3 coding DNA: TGCGCCAGCAGCTTGGAACAGGTGAACACTGAAGCTTTCTTT.

This chain connects TRBV6-2 or TRBV6-3 to TRBJ2-1, with 10 bases matching TRBD2. In germline, CDR1 is MNHEY, CDR2 SVGEGT. Trimming took 3 bases from V and 7 from J; bases not matched to a gene: 6. This CDR3 is 15 amino acids long. For the CDR3, the DNA is TGTGCCAGCAGTTATAGCGGGGGGAGCCTGAATGAGCAGTTCTTC. It is translated as CASSYSGGSLNEQFF.

The chain couples TRBV28 to TRBJ1-5; 9 bases are a match to TRBD1. CDR3 length: 15 residues. The germline V gene has CDR1 MDHEN and CDR2 SYDVKM. The junction had 6 bases not matched to a gene; V was cut back by 4 bases and J by 5 bases. The CDR3 DNA sequence: TGTGCCAGCAGTTCACAGGGGGCTCTCGATCAGCCCCAGCATTTT. Its protein product is CASSSQGALDQPQHF.

The V and J genes are TRBV6-5 and TRBJ1-2, with 7 positions matching TRBD1. Germline V CDR1 and CDR2: MNHEY, SVGAGI. V lost 7 bases and J lost 7; bases outside the gene matches: 9. The CDR3 is 13 amino acids. The CDR3 DNA reads TGTGCCAGCACGGGACAGCGATCCGGTGGCTACACCTTC. It codes for CASTGQRSGGYTF.

The rearrangement links TRBV5-4 to TRBJ2-3; D is perhaps TRBD2 (7 bases). Germline lookup yields CDR1 SGHNT and CDR2 YYREEE (reference sequence). Trimming cost V 4 bases and J 5 bases, with 11 bases left between them. The CDR3 runs to 13 residues. DNA for the CDR3: TGTGCCAGCAGCCGGGGGGCCGGAGATACGCAGTATTTT. This gives the protein CASSRGAGDTQYF. Full variable domain (outside the CDR3, taken from reference TRBV5-4 and TRBJ2-3): ETGVTQSPTHLIKTRGQQVTLRCSSQSGHNTVSWYQQALGQGPQFIFQYYREEENGRGNFPPRFSGLQFPNYSSELNVNALELDDSALYLCASSRGAGDTQYFGPGTRLTVL.

This sequence joins TRBV27 and TRBJ2-5; 10 bases map to TRBD2. The germline gives CDR1 MNHEY, CDR2 SMNVEV (reference sequence). Trimming cost V 5 bases and J 1 base; bases outside gene matches: 7. The CDR3 is 16 amino acids. CDR3 nucleotide sequence: TGTGCCAGCAGTAGAGCTGCTAGCGGGGGCCAAGAGACCCAGTACTTC. Translated, it gives CASSRAASGGQETQYF.

This clone was seen only once. CDR3 loop: CASSVSVEGNEQYF. As DNA, the CDR3 is TGTGCCAGCAGCGTCAGCGTGGAGGGTAACGAGCAGTACTTC. The V and J genes are TRBV9 and TRBJ2-7, with D possibly TRBD2 on 6 matching bases. Germline CDR1 is SGDLS and CDR2 is YYNGEE. The CDR3 runs to 14 residues. V was cut by 2 bases and J by 5 bases, with 14 bases left in between.

The chain joins TRBV5-1 to TRBJ2-7; D is ambiguous. The germline V gene encodes CDR1 SGHRS and CDR2 YFSETQ. V lost 0 bases and J 3 bases, leaving 10 bases between the germline ends. The length of the CDR3 is 14 residues. The CDR3 reads CASSLGTISYEQYF. The CDR3 DNA follows: TGCGCCAGCAGCTTGGGCACTATAAGCTACGAGCAGTACTTC.

The rearrangement uses TRBV4-3 and TRBJ2-1, with D unresolved. The CDR3 has 13 amino acids. Germline lookup yields CDR1 LGHNA and CDR2 YSLEER. With 2 bases removed from V and 4 bases from J, the gap between germline ends came to 6 bases. Here the CDR3 DNA reads TGCGCCAGCAGCCAAAATCTATACAATGAGCAGTTCTTC. Its translation is CASSQNLYNEQFF.

The chain couples TRBV25-1 to TRBJ1-2; possibly TRBD1 for D (5 bases). The CDR3 contains 13 residues. The germline V gene encodes CDR1 MGHDK and CDR2 SYGVNS. The V end lost 8 bases, the J end lost 6 bases, and 16 bases lay between the germline ends. This CDR3 is CASRRQGIDGYTF. DNA for the CDR3: TGTGCCAGCCGTCGCCAGGGAATAGATGGCTACACCTTC.

V is TRBV29-1 and J is TRBJ2-1; 9 bases map to TRBD1. The V gene's germline CDR1 is SQVTM and CDR2 ANQGSEA. V lost 7 bases, J lost 0 bases, and 4 bases stayed unmatched. The CDR3 spans 14 residues. In DNA, the CDR3 is TGCAGCGCTAGACAGGGGGTCTCCTACAATGAGCAGTTCTTC. Its translation is CSARQGVSYNEQFF.

This clone was counted once. The J gene is TRBJ2-7, the V gene TRBV18, with TRBD2 identical over 13 bases. With V trimmed by 2 bases and J by 7 bases, 11 bases remained unmatched. There are 17 residues in the CDR3. The germline V gene has CDR1 KGHSH and CDR2 LQKENI. CDR3 region: CASSPTSGRASMREQYF. DNA for the CDR3: TGTGCCAGCTCACCAACTAGCGGGAGGGCCTCGATGAGGGAGCAGTACTTC.